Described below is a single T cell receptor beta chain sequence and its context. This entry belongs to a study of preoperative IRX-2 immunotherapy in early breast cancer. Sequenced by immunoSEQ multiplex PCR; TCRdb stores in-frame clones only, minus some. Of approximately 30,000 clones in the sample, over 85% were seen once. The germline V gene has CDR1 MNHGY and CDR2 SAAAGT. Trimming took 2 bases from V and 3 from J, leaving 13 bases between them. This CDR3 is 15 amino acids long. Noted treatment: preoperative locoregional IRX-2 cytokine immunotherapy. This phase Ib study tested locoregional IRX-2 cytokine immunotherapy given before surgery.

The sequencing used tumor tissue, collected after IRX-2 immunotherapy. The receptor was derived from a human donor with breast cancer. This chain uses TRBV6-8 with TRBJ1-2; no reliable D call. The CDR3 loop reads CASSYRPSDHYGYTF. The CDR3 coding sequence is TGTGCCAGCAGTTACCGACCGTCGGATCACTATGGCTACACCTTC.